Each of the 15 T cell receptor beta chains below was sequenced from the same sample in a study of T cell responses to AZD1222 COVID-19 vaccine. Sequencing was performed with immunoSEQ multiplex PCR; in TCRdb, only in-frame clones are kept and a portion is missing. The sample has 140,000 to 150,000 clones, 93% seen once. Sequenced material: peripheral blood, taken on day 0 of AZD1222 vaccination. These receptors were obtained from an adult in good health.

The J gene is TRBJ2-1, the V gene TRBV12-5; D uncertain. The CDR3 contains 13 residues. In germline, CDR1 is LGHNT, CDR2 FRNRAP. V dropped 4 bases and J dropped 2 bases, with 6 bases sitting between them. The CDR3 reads CASGSSTYNEQFF. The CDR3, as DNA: TGTGCTAGTGGTTCCTCTACCTACAATGAGCAGTTCTTC.

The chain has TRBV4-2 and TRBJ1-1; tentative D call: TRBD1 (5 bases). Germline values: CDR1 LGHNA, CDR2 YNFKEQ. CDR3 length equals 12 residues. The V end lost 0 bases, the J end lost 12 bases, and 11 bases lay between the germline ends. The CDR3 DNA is TGTGCCAGCAGCCAAGATGGGGCCGGACCTTTCTTT. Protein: CASSQDGAGPFF.

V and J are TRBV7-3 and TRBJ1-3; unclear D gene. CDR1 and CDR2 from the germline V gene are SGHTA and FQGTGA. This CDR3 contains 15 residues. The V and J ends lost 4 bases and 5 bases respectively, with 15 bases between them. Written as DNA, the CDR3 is TGTGCCAGCAGCTCCAATCGAAGGGTGAGAAACACCATATATTTT. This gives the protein CASSSNRRVRNTIYF. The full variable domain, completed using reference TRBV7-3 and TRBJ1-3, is GAGVSQTPSNKVTEKGKYVELRCDPISGHTALYWYRQSLGQGPEFLIYFQGTGAADDSGLPNDRFFAVRPEGSVSTLKIQRTERGDSAVYLCASSSNRRVRNTIYFGEGSWLTVV.

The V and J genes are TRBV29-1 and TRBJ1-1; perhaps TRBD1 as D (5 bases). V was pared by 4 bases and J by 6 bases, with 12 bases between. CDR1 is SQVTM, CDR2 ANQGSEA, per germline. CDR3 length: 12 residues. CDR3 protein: CSVGEGFAEAFF. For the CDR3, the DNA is TGCAGCGTTGGAGAGGGGTTTGCTGAAGCTTTCTTT. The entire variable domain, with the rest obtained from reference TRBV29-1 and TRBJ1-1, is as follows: SAVISQKPSRDICQRGTSLTIQCQVDSQVTMMFWYRQQPGQSLTLIATANQGSEATYESGFVIDKFPISRPNLTFSTLTVSNMSPEDSSIYLCSVGEGFAEAFFGQGTRLTVV.

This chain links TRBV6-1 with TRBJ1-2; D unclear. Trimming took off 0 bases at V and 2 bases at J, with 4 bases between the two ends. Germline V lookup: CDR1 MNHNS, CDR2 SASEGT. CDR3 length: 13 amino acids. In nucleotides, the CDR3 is TGTGCCAGCAGTGAAGCCTTGAACTATGGCTACACCTTC. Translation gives CASSEALNYGYTF.

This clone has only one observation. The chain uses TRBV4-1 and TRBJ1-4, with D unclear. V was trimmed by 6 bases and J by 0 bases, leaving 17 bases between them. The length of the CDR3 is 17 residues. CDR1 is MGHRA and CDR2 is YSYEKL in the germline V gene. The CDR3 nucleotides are TGCGCCAGCAGGGATAGGGTAGGCCCTGCAACTAATGAAAAACTGTTTTTT. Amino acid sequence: CASRDRVGPATNEKLFF.

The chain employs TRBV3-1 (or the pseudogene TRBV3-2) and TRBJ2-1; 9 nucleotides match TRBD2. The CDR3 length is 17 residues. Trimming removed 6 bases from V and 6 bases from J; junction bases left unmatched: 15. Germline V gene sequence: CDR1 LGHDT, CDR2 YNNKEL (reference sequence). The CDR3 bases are TGTGCCAGCAGTCCCCTGCGGGAGGGCCAAGTAATCAATGAGCAGTTCTTC. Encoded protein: CASSPLREGQVINEQFF.

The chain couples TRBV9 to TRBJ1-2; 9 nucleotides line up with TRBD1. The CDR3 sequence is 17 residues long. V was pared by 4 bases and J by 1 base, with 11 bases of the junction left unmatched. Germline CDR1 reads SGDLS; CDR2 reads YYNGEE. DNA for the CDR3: TGTGCCAGCAGCTCCGACAGGGGGGATCTGGGTAACTATGGCTACACCTTC. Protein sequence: CASSSDRGDLGNYGYTF. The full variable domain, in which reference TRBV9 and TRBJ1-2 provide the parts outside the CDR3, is DSGVTQTPKHLITATGQRVTLRCSPRSGDLSVYWYQQSLDQGLQFLIQYYNGEERAKGNILERFSAQQFPDLHSELNLSSLELGDSALYFCASSSDRGDLGNYGYTFGSGTRLTVV.

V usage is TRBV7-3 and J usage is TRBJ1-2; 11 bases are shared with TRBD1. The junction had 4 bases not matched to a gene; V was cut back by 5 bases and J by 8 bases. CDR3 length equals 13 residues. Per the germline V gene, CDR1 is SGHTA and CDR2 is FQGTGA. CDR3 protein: CASSGTGGRGYTF. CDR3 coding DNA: TGTGCCAGCAGCGGGACAGGGGGGCGAGGCTACACCTTC.

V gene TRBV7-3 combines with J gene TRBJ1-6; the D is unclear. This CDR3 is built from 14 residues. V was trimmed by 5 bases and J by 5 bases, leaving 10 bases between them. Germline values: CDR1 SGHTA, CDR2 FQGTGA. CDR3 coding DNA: TGTGCCAGCAGCCAGGACGGGAATAATTCACCCCTCCACTTT. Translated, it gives CASSQDGNNSPLHF.

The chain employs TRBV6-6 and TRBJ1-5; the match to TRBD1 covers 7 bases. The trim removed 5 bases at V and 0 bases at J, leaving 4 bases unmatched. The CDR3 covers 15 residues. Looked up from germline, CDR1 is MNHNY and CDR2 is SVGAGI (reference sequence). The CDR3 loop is CASSPRQGSNQPQHF. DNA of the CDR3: TGTGCCAGCAGTCCCCGACAGGGTAGCAATCAGCCCCAGCATTTT.

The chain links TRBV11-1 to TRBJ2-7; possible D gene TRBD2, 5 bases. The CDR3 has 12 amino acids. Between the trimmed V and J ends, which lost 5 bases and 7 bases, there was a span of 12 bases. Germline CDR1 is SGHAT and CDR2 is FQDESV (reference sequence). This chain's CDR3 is CASSAISVEQYF. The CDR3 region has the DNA TGTGCCAGCAGCGCAATTAGCGTGGAGCAGTACTTC.

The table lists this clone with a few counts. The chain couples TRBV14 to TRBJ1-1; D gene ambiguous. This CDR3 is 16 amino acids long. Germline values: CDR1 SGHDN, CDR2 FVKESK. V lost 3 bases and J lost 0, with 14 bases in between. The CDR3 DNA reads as TGTGCCAGCAGCCACCGCGGCCCGATCTTGAACACTGAAGCTTTCTTT. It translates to CASSHRGPILNTEAFF.

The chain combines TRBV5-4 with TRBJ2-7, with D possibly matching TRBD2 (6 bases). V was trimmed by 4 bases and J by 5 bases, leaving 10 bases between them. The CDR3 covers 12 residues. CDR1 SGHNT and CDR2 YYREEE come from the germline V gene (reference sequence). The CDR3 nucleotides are TGTGCCAGCAGCCGCGGAGGGGACGAGCAGTACTTC. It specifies CASSRGGDEQYF.

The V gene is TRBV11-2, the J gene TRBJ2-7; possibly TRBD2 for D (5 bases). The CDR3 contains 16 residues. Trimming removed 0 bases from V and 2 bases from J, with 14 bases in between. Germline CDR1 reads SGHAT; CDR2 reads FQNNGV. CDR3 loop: CASSLDRGRGTYEQYF. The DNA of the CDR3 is TGTGCCAGCAGCTTAGATCGTGGCAGAGGGACCTACGAGCAGTACTTC.